This T cell receptor (gamma chain) was sequenced for a study of Vδ1+ human thymocytes. In its sample, this clone was seen a few times. No antigen is known for it. Study conclusions and caveats: Thymic TRG and TRD repertoires appeared highly polyclonal, with Gaussian CDR3 length distributions.

The template was reverse-transcribed extracted RNA. CDR3 amplicons came from multiplex PCR with pooled V-gene forward and constant-region reverse primers. TCRdb re-identified clones in the multiplex PCR reads via CATT. Seen here are tens of thousands of gamma-chain clones, over 15% observed once, and the top ten hold under 2%. Germline assignment: CDR1 GITISATS and CDR2 ISYDGTV (reference sequence). V shed 0 bases and J 4 bases; nucleotides not matched to a gene: 6. This CDR3 has 14 residues. The sample was Vdelta1+ gamma-delta thymocytes from the thymus. Specified subset: FACS-sorted CD3+ TCRalphabeta- TCRVdelta1+ TCRVdelta2- thymocytes. The J gene is TRGJ1 or TRGJ2, the V gene TRGV9. The sequence came from a boy in the first two years of life who had congenital heart surgery. The CDR3 DNA reads TGTGCCTTGTGGGAGGTGAAGAGATATTATAAGAAACTCTTT. Encoded protein: CALWEVKRYYKKLF.